This T cell receptor beta chain was captured by sequencing in a study of T cell responses to AZD1222 COVID-19 vaccine. Overall study findings and caveats: It was only a handful of AZD1222 recipients who were seropositive at baseline. The study found vaccine-associated CD4 TCRs spanning spike, dominant at 160-218 and 743-854.

To note about this clone: Its antigen remains unknown.

Germline V gene sequence: CDR1 MNHEY, CDR2 SVGAGI. Trimming took off 9 bases at V and 6 bases at J, with 18 bases between the two ends. This CDR3 region has 14 residues. Assay: immunoSEQ multiplex PCR; the TCRdb copy retains only in-frame clones and omits some. The sample yields around 110,000 clones, around 90% seen once. The sequencing used peripheral blood, collected on day 0 of AZD1222 vaccination. This clonotype was sampled from an adult in good health. The chain couples TRBV6-5 to TRBJ1-5; the D gene is possibly TRBD1 (5 bases). The CDR3: CASQGLLGGQPQHF. The CDR3, as DNA: TGTGCCAGTCAGGGACTCCTCGGTGGTCAGCCCCAGCATTTT.